This note documents a single TCR beta chain sequence. V dropped 2 bases and J dropped 0 bases, with 14 bases sitting between them. In germline, CDR1 is SGHVS, CDR2 FQNEAQ. The CDR3 loop spans 17 amino acids. This sample was included in a study of blood T cell repertoires in COVID-19. Overall study: The United States, Italy and Spain provided the acute and convalescent COVID-19 samples. Nucleic acid was either cDNA or gDNA, and it came from T cells, B-cell-depleted T cells, or PBMCs.

Source study methods: Amplifying reference gene primers gave estimates of nucleated cell counts. Sequencing used immunoSEQ multiplex PCR; TCRdb keeps in-frame clones, though not all of them. The V and J calls and clone size were taken over from that table, and D and trimming were inferred from the DNA. Here the sample spans approximately 67,000 clones, about nine tenths being singletons. The sequenced material came from peripheral blood. This clonotype originated in a man aged 50 to 60 with active COVID-19. The chain couples TRBV7-8 to TRBJ2-4, with D unresolved. The CDR3 DNA reads TGTGCCAGCAGCTTAAGGAGTGGCACCTTAGCCAAAAACATTCAGTACTTC. Encoded protein: CASSLRSGTLAKNIQYF.